The 19 T cell receptor beta chains given below trace back to one sample, sequenced in a study of type 1 and type 2 diabetes patients. Genomic DNA was the PCR template. The TCR beta CDR3 region was amplified using 30 forward and 13 reverse primers. One entry per CDR3 protein, called by TCRdb with MiXCR from the multiplex PCR reads. The table lists about 290,000 distinct CDR3 sequences, around 47% of them singletons. The sample taken for sequencing was peripheral blood mononuclear cells (PBMCs). These receptors were taken from a man aged 18 to 29 with type 2 diabetes.

This chain uses TRBV30 with TRBJ2-5, with D unclear. Trimming shortened V by 0 bases and J by 4 bases, and 6 bases separated the two germline ends. Germline CDR1 GTSNPN, CDR2 SVGIG (reference sequence). This CDR3 is 12 amino acids long. The CDR3 DNA reads as TGTGCCTGGAGTGTTGGGGTAGAGACCCAGTACTTC. Its protein is CAWSVGVETQYF.

The chain couples TRBV7-6 to TRBJ2-1; maybe TRBD2 (6 bases). Trimming removed 5 bases from V and 7 bases from J, with 24 bases in between. In germline, CDR1 is SGHVS, CDR2 FNYEAQ. The CDR3 length is 17 residues. The CDR3 here is CASSPFVRRDPGNEQFF. The DNA of the CDR3 is TGTGCCAGCAGCCCCTTTGTCCGGAGGGACCCGGGAAATGAGCAGTTCTTC.

The chain joins TRBV9 to TRBJ2-1, with D tentatively TRBD1 (5 bases). This CDR3 comprises 14 residues. Germline values: CDR1 SGDLS, CDR2 YYNGEE. Deletions cut 0 bases from V and 5 bases from J, with 9 bases between. The CDR3 DNA reads TGTGCCAGCAGCGTAGAGGGGTTCCACAATGAGCAGTTCTTC. This gives the protein CASSVEGFHNEQFF.

The chain links TRBV20-1 to TRBJ2-2; weak D call: TRBD2 (5 bases). The germline gives CDR1 DFQATT, CDR2 SNEGSKA (reference sequence). V lost 3 bases and J lost 5, with 13 bases in between. This CDR3 has 14 residues. The CDR3 nucleotides read TGCAGTGCTAGCGCCGGACTGACGACCGGGGAGCTGTTTTTT. Encoded protein: CSASAGLTTGELFF.

The CDR3 DNA reads as TGTGCCAGCAGTTACGGTAGAACACGTAGTTCACCCCTCCACTTT. Residues: CASSYGRTRSSPLHF. The chain combines TRBV6-6 with TRBJ1-6; no reliable D call. The V gene's germline CDR1 is MNHNY and CDR2 SVGAGI (reference sequence). Trimming cost V 2 bases and J 9 bases, with 14 bases left between them. The CDR3 loop spans 15 amino acids.

In its sample, this clonotype was seen a few times. The chain employs TRBV20-1 and TRBJ2-1; D remains ambiguous. Deletions cut 1 base from V and 3 bases from J, with 7 bases between. The CDR3 sequence is 13 residues long. Germline assignment: CDR1 DFQATT and CDR2 SNEGSKA (reference sequence). The CDR3 loop is CSARVQNYNEQFF. The DNA for the CDR3 is TGCAGTGCTAGAGTGCAGAACTACAATGAGCAGTTCTTC.

As concerns this clonotype: The missing conserved phenylalanine or tryptophan at the end of this CDR3 makes a read error likely. It is unclear where the CDR3 begins or ends on the DNA, so no DNA is shown, and the CDR3 is as TCRdb lists it. The CDR3: CASSHAGTGTGSTGELSL. The chain links TRBV28 to TRBJ2-2; whether TRBD1, the table's D call, matches the DNA was not checked. The germline gives CDR1 MDHEN, CDR2 SYDVKM. 18 amino acids form the CDR3, both terminal residues included.

The V gene is TRBV28, the J gene TRBJ2-7, with 7 bases aligning to TRBD2. Germline loops: CDR1 MDHEN, CDR2 SYDVKM. CDR3 size: 16 residues. After removal of 3 bases from V and 6 bases from J, the junction contained 14 bases not matched to a gene. Here the CDR3 DNA reads TGTGCCAGCAGTTTTTGGCGGGAGTTTATGCGATGCGAGCAGTACTTC. Translation gives CASSFWREFMRCEQYF.

This sequence joins TRBV28 and TRBJ1-1; D unresolved. The CDR3 has 15 residues. Trimming stripped 2 bases from V and 5 bases from J, with 15 bases between. Germline CDR1 reads MDHEN; CDR2 reads SYDVKM. CDR3 nucleotides: TGTGCCAGCAGTTTACAGCGCAAATGGGAAACTGAAGCTTTCTTT. Encoded protein: CASSLQRKWETEAFF.

Concerning this clonotype: One junction end disagrees with the germline gene, perhaps due to a read error. The chain uses TRBV7-3 and TRBJ1-2; 9 bases line up with TRBD1. CDR3 length: 15 amino acids. Germline V gene sequence: CDR1 SGHTA, CDR2 FQGTGA. The DNA of the CDR3 is TGTGCCAGCAGCCCCGCCGGGACAGGGATGGATGGCTGCACCTTC. Protein product: CASSPAGTGMDGCTF.

As regards this clonotype: As the CDR3 is not closed by the conserved phenylalanine or tryptophan, this likely results from a read error. CDR3 loop: CASKRNDRGGLDSPLHS. The CDR3 DNA reads TGTGCCAGTAAGCGTAACGACAGGGGTGGATTGGATTCACCCCTCCACTCT. The chain recombines TRBV19 with TRBJ1-6, with 8 nucleotides matching TRBD1. This CDR3 has 17 residues. In germline, CDR1 is LNHDA, CDR2 SQIVND (reference sequence). J lost 8 bases, V lost 7 bases, and 16 bases had no gene match.

In its sample, this clonotype was seen many times. The V and J genes are TRBV2 and TRBJ1-1; TRBD1 might be the D (6 bases). Per the germline V gene, CDR1 is SNHLY and CDR2 is FYNNEI. Trimming removed 4 bases at V and 4 bases at J, with 13 bases between. CDR3 length equals 14 residues. The CDR3 DNA reads TGTGCCAGCAGTGCGGAGCAGGGGACCACTGAAGCTTTCTTT. Translated: CASSAEQGTTEAFF.

This clonotype was detected only a few times. This chain links TRBV19 with TRBJ1-1; no reliable D call. CDR3 length: 15 residues. The V end lost 0 bases, the J end lost 1 base, and 9 bases lay between the germline ends. Germline V gene data show CDR1 as LNHDA and CDR2 as SQIVND (reference sequence). The CDR3 spells CASSIDLRGNTEAFF. The CDR3 coding sequence is TGTGCCAGTAGTATAGATCTGCGGGGGAACACTGAAGCTTTCTTT.

This clonotype was detected a few times. The J gene is TRBJ2-1, the V gene TRBV14; TRBD2 is a possible D gene (6 bases). Germline CDR1 SGHDN, CDR2 FVKESK. V lost 1 base, J lost 10 bases, and 11 bases lay in between. The CDR3 spans 13 residues. CDR3 DNA: TGTGCCAGCAGCCAAGTCCCTCTAGCGGAGCAGTTCTTC. Protein product: CASSQVPLAEQFF.

The chain has TRBV30 and TRBJ2-3, with 12 bases identical to TRBD2. V shed 2 bases, J shed 2 bases, and the junction held 2 bases outside the gene matches. CDR3 length equals 15 residues. Germline CDR1 and CDR2: GTSNPN and SVGIG (reference sequence). CDR3 region: CAWSTSGRYTDTQYF. CDR3 nucleotide sequence: TGTGCCTGGAGTACTAGCGGGAGGTACACAGATACGCAGTATTTT.

This clonotype was counted a few times. This chain links TRBV29-1 with TRBJ2-7, with D perhaps assigned TRBD1 or TRBD2 (5 bases each). V lost 5 bases and J 0 bases, leaving 11 bases between the germline ends. The CDR3 length is 13 residues. Per germline, CDR1 SQVTM and CDR2 ANQGSEA. The CDR3 coding sequence is TGCAGCGTTTCTCCAGGGACCTCCTACGAGCAGTACTTC. Translation gives CSVSPGTSYEQYF.

J is TRBJ2-1 and V is TRBV19, with D perhaps matching TRBD2 (5 bases). CDR3 length: 15 amino acids. The germline gives CDR1 LNHDA, CDR2 SQIVND (reference sequence). V was shortened by 0 bases and J by 6 bases, with 12 bases between the two germline ends. Written as DNA, the CDR3 is TGTGCCAGTAGTATAGATCGAGGGAATCCCAATGAGCAGTTCTTC. It specifies CASSIDRGNPNEQFF. Supplemented by reference TRBV19 and TRBJ2-1, the full variable domain reads DGGITQSPKYLFRKEGQNVTLSCEQNLNHDAMYWYRQDPGQGLRLIYYSQIVNDFQKGDIAEGYSVSREKKESFPLTVTSAQKNPTAFYLCASSIDRGNPNEQFFGPGTRLTVL.

This CDR3 is CSAREQVPDTQYF. Written as DNA, the CDR3 is TGCAGTGCTAGAGAACAGGTTCCAGATACGCAGTATTTT. The rearrangement uses TRBV20-1 and TRBJ2-3, with D possibly matching TRBD1 (5 bases). This CDR3 comprises 13 residues. V lost 0 bases to trimming and J lost 4 bases, with 8 bases between them. The germline gives CDR1 DFQATT, CDR2 SNEGSKA (reference sequence).

Comments on this clonotype: This may arise from a read error, as a much more abundant clone is one base away. The chain combines TRBV2 with TRBJ1-2, with D unclear. This CDR3 has 11 residues. Looked up from germline, CDR1 is SNHLY and CDR2 is FYNNEI. Trimming shortened V by 7 bases and J by 7 bases, and 10 bases separated the two germline ends. In DNA form, the CDR3 reads TGTGCCAGCACCCCAGACTGTGGCTACACCTTC. As protein: CASTPDCGYTF.